The rows below give T cell receptor beta chains drawn from one sample of a study of T cell responses to AZD1222 COVID-19 vaccine. Profiling relied on immunoSEQ multiplex PCR, and the TCRdb table lists in-frame clones only, not all of them. The repertoire holds some 150,000 clones, about nine tenths seen once, with about a tenth in the top ten. Sample: peripheral blood, taken 28 days after the second AZD1222 dose. Source of these receptors: an adult who received the AZD1222 COVID-19 vaccine. The CDR3 runs from the conserved cysteine through the conserved F or W.

v_call,j_call,cdr3_aa
TRBV4-3,TRBJ2-7,CASSQDLAPSYEQYF
TRBV5-4,TRBJ1-1,CASSPWTGTGRAEAFF
TRBV18,TRBJ1-1,CASSPRVIEGGTEAFF
TRBV6-2/TRBV6-3,TRBJ2-5,CASSLQETQYF
TRBV19,TRBJ1-4,CASSGTGLGGEKLFF
TRBV18,TRBJ1-2,CASSQRTGIDYGYTF
TRBV19,TRBJ1-2,CASSRGSWDGYTF
TRBV5-1,TRBJ2-1,CASSPRAGEADEQFF
TRBV18,TRBJ2-1,CASSGPGEQFF
TRBV15,TRBJ2-3,CATSRKITEITDTQYF
TRBV7-3,TRBJ1-3,CARGGQGNWSGNTIYF
TRBV19,TRBJ2-4,CASIVNIQYF
TRBV2,TRBJ2-1,CASSPRAGAFYNEQFF
TRBV6-5,TRBJ1-1,CASSYSGGLNTEAFF
TRBV5-6,TRBJ1-3,CASSRPPGNTIYF
TRBV7-3,TRBJ1-2,CASSPDVANYGYTF
TRBV25-1,TRBJ2-4,CASSESGSIDIQYF
TRBV7-2,TRBJ2-7,CASSPGIEQYF
TRBV7-2,TRBJ2-7,CASSSEGGYEQYF
TRBV30,TRBJ1-4,CACSGTGGTNEKLFF
TRBV11-2,TRBJ1-4,CASSLMGQGLSTNEKLFF
TRBV6-5,TRBJ2-2,CASSLGQPVGELFF
TRBV12-3/TRBV12-4,TRBJ1-5,CASSRTANQPQHF
TRBV3-1/TRBV3-2,TRBJ1-2,CASSQVSWTADYGYTF
TRBV27,TRBJ2-1,CASSRTSGGYNEQFF
TRBV7-2,TRBJ2-1,CASTLVEGTAVFF
TRBV11-2,TRBJ2-1,CASSSLGGTSSYNEQFF
TRBV18,TRBJ2-1,CASSQTSGAYNEQFF